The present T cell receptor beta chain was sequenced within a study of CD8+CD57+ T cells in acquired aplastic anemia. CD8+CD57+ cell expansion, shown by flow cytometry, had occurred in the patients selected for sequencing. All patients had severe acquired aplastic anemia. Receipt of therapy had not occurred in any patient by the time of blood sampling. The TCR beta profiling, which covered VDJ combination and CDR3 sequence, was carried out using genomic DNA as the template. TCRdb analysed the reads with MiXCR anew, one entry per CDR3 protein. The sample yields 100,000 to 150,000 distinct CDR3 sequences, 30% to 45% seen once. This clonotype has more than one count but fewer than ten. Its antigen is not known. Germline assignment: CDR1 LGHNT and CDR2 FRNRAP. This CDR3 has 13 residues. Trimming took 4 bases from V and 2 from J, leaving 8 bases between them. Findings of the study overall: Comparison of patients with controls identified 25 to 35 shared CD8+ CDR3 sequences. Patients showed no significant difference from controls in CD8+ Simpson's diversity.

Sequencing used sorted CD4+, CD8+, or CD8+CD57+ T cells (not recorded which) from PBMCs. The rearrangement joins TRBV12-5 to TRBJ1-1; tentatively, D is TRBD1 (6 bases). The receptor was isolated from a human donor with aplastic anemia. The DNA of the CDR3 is TGTGCTAGTGGTTCGGACAGAAACACTGAAGCTTTCTTT. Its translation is CASGSDRNTEAFF.